A selection of T cell receptor beta chains follows, all from one sample in a study of blood T cell repertoires in COVID-19. Libraries were prepared by immunoSEQ multiplex PCR; TCRdb keeps only in-frame clonotypes and omits some of them. The profile covers some 400,000 clones, with roughly nine tenths appearing a single time and around 1.1% taken by the ten largest. Sequenced material: PBMCs or T cells enriched from blood (not recorded which). The receptor set was obtained from a man aged 30-40 years who had recovered from COVID-19. The CDR3 runs from the conserved cysteine through the conserved F or W. The order of the fields is clone size, CDR3 length, V gene, D gene, J gene, CDR3 protein, CDR3 DNA. A D gene is named only where the DNA matches it firmly. The size field is filled for only some rows; it gives once, few, many or a size class.

clone size: .; CDR3 length: 14; V gene: TRBV3-1/TRBV3-2; D gene: .; J gene: TRBJ2-7; CDR3 protein: CASSQMAGPVEQYF; CDR3 DNA: TGTGCCAGCAGCCAAATGGCGGGACCAGTCGAGCAGTACTTC
clone size: .; CDR3 length: 15; V gene: TRBV5-6; D gene: .; J gene: TRBJ1-1; CDR3 protein: CASSLARQINTEAFF; CDR3 DNA: TGTGCCAGCAGCTTGGCCCGACAGATTAACACTGAAGCTTTCTTT
clone size: .; CDR3 length: 14; V gene: TRBV7-9; D gene: .; J gene: TRBJ1-2; CDR3 protein: CASSLGPTNYGYTF; CDR3 DNA: TGTGCCAGCAGCCTTGGGCCGACTAACTATGGCTACACCTTC
clone size: .; CDR3 length: 15; V gene: TRBV3-1/TRBV3-2; D gene: TRBD1; J gene: TRBJ1-2; CDR3 protein: CASSQEDRLYYGYTF; CDR3 DNA: TGTGCCAGCAGCCAAGAGGACAGGCTTTACTATGGCTACACCTTC
clone size: .; CDR3 length: 15; V gene: TRBV9; D gene: TRBD2; J gene: TRBJ2-5; CDR3 protein: CASSVEAGTSGQKYF; CDR3 DNA: TGTGCCAGCAGCGTAGAGGCCGGGACTAGCGGGCAGAAGTACTTC
clone size: .; CDR3 length: 12; V gene: TRBV5-6; D gene: .; J gene: TRBJ2-3; CDR3 protein: CASTSSGGGQYF; CDR3 DNA: TGTGCCAGCACCTCCAGTGGGGGAGGGCAGTATTTT
clone size: .; CDR3 length: 15; V gene: TRBV7-9; D gene: .; J gene: TRBJ2-1; CDR3 protein: CASSLVTVSYNEQFF; CDR3 DNA: TGTGCCAGCAGCTTAGTCACGGTTTCCTACAATGAGCAGTTCTTC
clone size: once; CDR3 length: 13; V gene: TRBV25-1; D gene: .; J gene: TRBJ2-5; CDR3 protein: CASSVQDQETQYF; CDR3 DNA: TGTGCCAGCAGTGTGCAGGACCAAGAGACCCAGTACTTC
clone size: once; CDR3 length: 15; V gene: TRBV18; D gene: TRBD1; J gene: TRBJ1-1; CDR3 protein: CASSPGQIMNTEAFF; CDR3 DNA: TGTGCCAGCTCCCCGGGACAGATTATGAACACTGAAGCTTTCTTT
clone size: .; CDR3 length: 14; V gene: TRBV19; D gene: .; J gene: TRBJ2-5; CDR3 protein: CASSTPGTQETQYF; CDR3 DNA: TGTGCCAGTAGTACTCCGGGAACACAAGAGACCCAGTACTTC
clone size: .; CDR3 length: 13; V gene: TRBV12-5; D gene: .; J gene: TRBJ2-1; CDR3 protein: CASGLIRGGEQFF; CDR3 DNA: TGTGCTAGTGGTTTGATTAGGGGAGGTGAGCAGTTCTTC
clone size: .; CDR3 length: 16; V gene: TRBV19; D gene: .; J gene: TRBJ2-3; CDR3 protein: CASSIGNSDFTDTQYF; CDR3 DNA: TGTGCCAGTAGTATCGGTAATAGCGACTTCACAGATACGCAGTATTTT
clone size: .; CDR3 length: 14; V gene: TRBV27; D gene: .; J gene: TRBJ1-1; CDR3 protein: CASSLLTVNTEAFF; CDR3 DNA: TGTGCCAGCAGTTTATTAACAGTCAACACTGAAGCTTTCTTT
clone size: .; CDR3 length: 14; V gene: TRBV3-1/TRBV3-2; D gene: .; J gene: TRBJ2-1; CDR3 protein: CASSQGQGLGEQFF; CDR3 DNA: TGTGCCAGCAGCCAAGGCCAGGGCTTAGGTGAGCAGTTCTTC
clone size: .; CDR3 length: 16; V gene: TRBV15; D gene: TRBD2; J gene: TRBJ2-2; CDR3 protein: CATSRSGGPVSGELFF; CDR3 DNA: TGTGCCACCAGCAGGTCGGGAGGGCCTGTCTCCGGGGAGCTGTTTTTT
clone size: .; CDR3 length: 13; V gene: TRBV19; D gene: .; J gene: TRBJ1-6; CDR3 protein: CASSTRGNSPLHF; CDR3 DNA: TGTGCCAGTAGTACGAGGGGGAATTCACCCCTCCACTTT
clone size: .; CDR3 length: 14; V gene: TRBV29-1; D gene: .; J gene: TRBJ1-2; CDR3 protein: CSVEGRQINYGYTF; CDR3 DNA: TGCAGCGTTGAAGGAAGACAGATTAACTATGGCTACACCTTC
clone size: .; CDR3 length: 14; V gene: TRBV19; D gene: .; J gene: TRBJ2-1; CDR3 protein: CASRASGSYNEQFF; CDR3 DNA: TGTGCCAGTAGAGCCAGCGGCTCCTACAATGAGCAGTTCTTC
clone size: .; CDR3 length: 13; V gene: TRBV12-3/TRBV12-4; D gene: .; J gene: TRBJ1-5; CDR3 protein: CASSFVSDQPQHF; CDR3 DNA: TGTGCCAGCAGTTTTGTTAGCGATCAGCCCCAGCATTTT
clone size: .; CDR3 length: 15; V gene: TRBV27; D gene: TRBD1; J gene: TRBJ2-7; CDR3 protein: CASSDGGTGGYEQYF; CDR3 DNA: TGTGCCAGCAGTGATGGGGGGACAGGGGGATACGAGCAGTACTTC
clone size: .; CDR3 length: 13; V gene: TRBV5-8; D gene: .; J gene: TRBJ2-3; CDR3 protein: CASSLGRTDTQYF; CDR3 DNA: TGTGCCAGCAGCTTGGGGCGCACAGATACGCAGTATTTT
clone size: .; CDR3 length: 13; V gene: TRBV12-3/TRBV12-4; D gene: TRBD1; J gene: TRBJ1-1; CDR3 protein: CASTLQGATEAFF; CDR3 DNA: TGTGCCAGCACATTACAGGGGGCCACTGAAGCTTTCTTT
clone size: .; CDR3 length: 12; V gene: TRBV2; D gene: .; J gene: TRBJ1-2; CDR3 protein: CASSGGYYGYTF; CDR3 DNA: TGTGCCAGCAGTGGCGGGTACTATGGCTACACCTTC